This TCR beta chain was documented in a study of blood T cell repertoires in COVID-19. Trimming removed 3 bases from V and 2 bases from J, with 7 bases in between. CDR3 length: 13 residues. Germline CDR1 is MRHNA and CDR2 is SNTAGT. Enrolled during active infection, Seattle patients were then followed longitudinally. Original analysis: From reference gene primer amplification, estimates of nucleated cell counts were derived. Profiled with immunoSEQ multiplex PCR; TCRdb holds only in-frame clones, not every one. The V and J calls and the clone size are those of that table, but D and trimming were determined from the DNA. The sample shows around 63,000 clones, 85% to 90% of them seen only once.

The source material was peripheral blood. This sequence was found in a woman aged 55-69 years with COVID-19, enrolled during active disease. The rearrangement uses TRBV6-4 and TRBJ1-2; perhaps TRBD1 as D (6 bases). CDR3: CASSEGTNYGYTF. CDR3 nucleotides: TGTGCCAGCAGTGAGGGGACAAACTATGGCTACACCTTC.